This is a list of T cell receptor beta chains from one sample in a study of T cell clones after liver transplantation. The protocol was immunoSEQ multiplex PCR, while the TCRdb copy is restricted to in-frame clones and leaves out a portion. This sample yields roughly 100,000 clones, of which around 84% are seen a single time; approximately 2.8% belongs to the top ten. This specimen consisted of CD4+ T cells from blood, obtained approximately 4 years after liver transplant. The receptors come from a human patient who received a liver transplant. The graft donor may have given rise to some T cells. Each CDR3 is given with its conserved first and last residue. D genes are given only for firm matches. Size is omitted from some rows. Given values are once, few, many or a class for expanded clones.

D gene	clone size	J gene	V gene	CDR3 DNA	CDR3 protein
.	few	TRBJ2-2	TRBV5-5	TGTGCCAGCAGCTTAGGGAACACCGGGGAGCTGTTTTTT	CASSLGNTGELFF
.	.	TRBJ2-2	TRBV7-9	TGTGCCAGCAGCTCCTCGAACACCGGGGAGCTGTTTTTT	CASSSSNTGELFF
TRBD1	.	TRBJ1-5	TRBV7-2	TGTGCCAGCAGCATCGGACAGGGCGTAGATCAGCCCCAGCATTTT	CASSIGQGVDQPQHF
TRBD2	.	TRBJ2-7	TRBV11-3	TGTGCCAGCAGCCCCGGGACTAGCGGCGAGCAGTACTTC	CASSPGTSGEQYF
TRBD2	.	TRBJ2-2	TRBV27	TGTGCCAGCAGTCACCGGGGGGGCACCGGGGAGCTGTTTTTT	CASSHRGGTGELFF
.	.	TRBJ2-7	TRBV7-2	TGTGCCAGCAGCTCCCTGGGGGGAAAGGGGGAGCAGTACTTC	CASSSLGGKGEQYF
.	.	TRBJ1-3	TRBV14	TGTGCCAGCAGCCGCAGGGCTCCGGGAAACACCATATATTTT	CASSRRAPGNTIYF
.	.	TRBJ2-3	TRBV11-2	TGTGCCAGCAGCTTCTTAGGACGAGAGGGCACAGATACGCAGTATTTT	CASSFLGREGTDTQYF
TRBD2	.	TRBJ2-3	TRBV12-5	TGTGCTAGTGGTTTGGCTACCGGGAGGGGGAATACGCAGTATTTT	CASGLATGRGNTQYF
TRBD1	.	TRBJ2-1	TRBV7-6	TGTGCCAGCAGCCAGGGACAGCTAAATTACAATGAGCAGTTCTTC	CASSQGQLNYNEQFF
.	few	TRBJ2-1	TRBV11-2	TGTGCCAGCTCGAGTGAGGGCTCCTACAATGAGCAGTTCTTC	CASSSEGSYNEQFF